This T cell receptor beta chain derives from a study of human T cells and chemical hapten exposure. V trimming: 4 bases; J trimming: 9 bases; junction bases outside the gene matches: 12. The CDR3 sequence is 15 residues long. About this clonotype: The antigen is unknown.

The library tagged each cDNA molecule with unique molecular identifiers. Via MiXCR, TCRdb re-called the RACE reads, giving one row per CDR3 protein. This table has roughly 82,000 distinct CDR3 sequences, about 10% appearing once. Time point meaning: patch test 1, 2 weeks after DPC sensitization. Stated treatment: therapeutic diphenylcyclopropenone sensitization with weekly scalp DPC. Unfractionated whole blood was the source of the extracted total RNA. Study observations and caveats: DPC sensitization produced no change in TCRs with frequency above 1 in 1000. Compared to controls, expanded TCRs made significantly more large clusters of similar CDR3s.

Material: whole blood, obtained in connection with sensitization to the hapten diphenylcyclopropenone (DPC). The rearrangement uses TRBV5-3 and TRBJ2-1; 8 bases are shared with TRBD2. TRBV5-3 is classed as an ORF, of uncertain function. This sequence originates from a woman aged 55-69 years with alopecia areata. Some clones in this sample may be carry-over from other donors' samples. The CDR3 sequence: CARSPPGGARFEQFF. The CDR3 DNA is TGTGCCAGAAGCCCGCCCGGGGGGGCCCGTTTTGAGCAGTTCTTC.